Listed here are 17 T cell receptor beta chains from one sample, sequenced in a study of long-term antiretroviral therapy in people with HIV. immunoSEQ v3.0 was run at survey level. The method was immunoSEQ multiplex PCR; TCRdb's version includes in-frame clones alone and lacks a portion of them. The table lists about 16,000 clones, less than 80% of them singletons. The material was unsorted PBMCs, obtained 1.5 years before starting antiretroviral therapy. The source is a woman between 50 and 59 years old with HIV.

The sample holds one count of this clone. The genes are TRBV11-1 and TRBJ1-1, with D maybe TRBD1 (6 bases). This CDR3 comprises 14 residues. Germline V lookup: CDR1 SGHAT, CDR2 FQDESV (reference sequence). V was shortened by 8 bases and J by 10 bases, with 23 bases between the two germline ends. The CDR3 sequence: CASLFSGGSQGAFF. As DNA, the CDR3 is TGTGCCAGCCTTTTTTCCGGGGGCTCCCAGGGAGCTTTCTTT.

In DNA, the CDR3 is TGTGCCAGCAGTGGGGGGGACAGGAGGTTAAATTCACCCCTCCACTTT. Its protein product is CASSGGDRRLNSPLHF. The chain carries TRBV6-1 and TRBJ1-6; 8 nucleotides line up with TRBD1. Germline CDR1 is MNHNS and CDR2 is SASEGT. CDR3 length: 16 residues. Trimming at V came to 4 bases and at J to 7 bases, leaving 9 bases not matched to a gene.

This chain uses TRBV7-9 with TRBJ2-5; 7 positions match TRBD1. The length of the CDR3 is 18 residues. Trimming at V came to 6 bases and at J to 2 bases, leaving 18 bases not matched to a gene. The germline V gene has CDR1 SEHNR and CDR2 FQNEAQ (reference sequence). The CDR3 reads CASSRQRVTGSKQETQYF. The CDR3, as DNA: TGTGCCAGCAGTCGACAGAGGGTGACAGGGAGTAAACAAGAGACCCAGTACTTC.

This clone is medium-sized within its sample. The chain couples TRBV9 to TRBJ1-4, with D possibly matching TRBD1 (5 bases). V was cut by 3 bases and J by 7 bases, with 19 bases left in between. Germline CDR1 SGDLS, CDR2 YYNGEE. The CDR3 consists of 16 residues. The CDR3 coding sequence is TGTGCCAGCAGCGAAGGGGACTCTCACGCGGGTGAAAAACTGTTTTTT. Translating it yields CASSEGDSHAGEKLFF.

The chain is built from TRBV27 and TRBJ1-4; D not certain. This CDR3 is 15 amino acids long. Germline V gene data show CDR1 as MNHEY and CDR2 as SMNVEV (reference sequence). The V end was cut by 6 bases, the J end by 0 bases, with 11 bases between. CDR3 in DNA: TGTGCCAGCAGCTACTTCTGGGCAACTAATGAAAAACTGTTTTTT. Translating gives CASSYFWATNEKLFF.

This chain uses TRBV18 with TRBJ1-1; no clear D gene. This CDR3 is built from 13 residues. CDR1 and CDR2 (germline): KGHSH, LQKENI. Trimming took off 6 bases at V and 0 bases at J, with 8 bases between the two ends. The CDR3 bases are TGTGCCAGCTCTCCGGCCGTGAACACTGAAGCTTTCTTT. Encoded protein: CASSPAVNTEAFF.

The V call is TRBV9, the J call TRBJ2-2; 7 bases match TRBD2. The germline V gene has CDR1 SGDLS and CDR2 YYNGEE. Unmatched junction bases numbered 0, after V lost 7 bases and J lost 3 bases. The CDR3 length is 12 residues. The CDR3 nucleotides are TGTGCCAGCGGGGGGGACACCGGGGAGCTGTTTTTT. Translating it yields CASGGDTGELFF.

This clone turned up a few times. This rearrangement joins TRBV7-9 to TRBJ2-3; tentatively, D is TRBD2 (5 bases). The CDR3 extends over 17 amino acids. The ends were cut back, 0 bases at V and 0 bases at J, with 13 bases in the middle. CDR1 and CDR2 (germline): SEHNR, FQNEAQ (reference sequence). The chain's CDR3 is CASSLAESGPSTDTQYF. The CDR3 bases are TGTGCCAGCAGCTTAGCGGAGAGCGGCCCTAGCACAGATACGCAGTATTTT.

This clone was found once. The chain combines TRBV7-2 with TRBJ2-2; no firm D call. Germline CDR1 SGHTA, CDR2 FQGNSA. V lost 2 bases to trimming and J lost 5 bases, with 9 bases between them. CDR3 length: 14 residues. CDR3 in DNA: TGTGCCAGCAGCTTAACGGCACGAACCGGGGAGCTGTTTTTT. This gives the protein CASSLTARTGELFF.

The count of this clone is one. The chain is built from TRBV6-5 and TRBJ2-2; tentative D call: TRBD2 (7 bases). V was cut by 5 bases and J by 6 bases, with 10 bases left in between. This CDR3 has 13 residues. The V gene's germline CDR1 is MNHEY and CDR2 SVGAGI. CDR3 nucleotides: TGTGCCAGCAGTAGGGGGGGCCCCGGGGAGCTGTTTTTT. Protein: CASSRGGPGELFF.

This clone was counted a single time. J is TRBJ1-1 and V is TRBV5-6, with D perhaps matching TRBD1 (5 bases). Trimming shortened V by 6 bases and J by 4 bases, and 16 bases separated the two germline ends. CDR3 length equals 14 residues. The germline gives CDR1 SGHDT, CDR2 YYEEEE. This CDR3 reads CASIESGTPTEAFF. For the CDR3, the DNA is TGTGCCAGCATCGAATCCGGGACCCCCACTGAAGCTTTCTTT. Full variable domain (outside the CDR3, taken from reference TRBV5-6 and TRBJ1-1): DAGVTQSPTHLIKTRGQQVTLRCSPKSGHDTVSWYQQALGQGPQFIFQYYEEEERQRGNFPDRFSGHQFPNYSSELNVNALLLGDSALYLCASIESGTPTEAFFGQGTRLTVV.

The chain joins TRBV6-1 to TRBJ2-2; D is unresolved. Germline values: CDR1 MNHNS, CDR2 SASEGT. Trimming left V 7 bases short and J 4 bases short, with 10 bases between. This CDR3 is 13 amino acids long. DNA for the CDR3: TGTGCCAGCACGGTCCACCCCACCGGGGAGCTGTTTTTT. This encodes CASTVHPTGELFF.

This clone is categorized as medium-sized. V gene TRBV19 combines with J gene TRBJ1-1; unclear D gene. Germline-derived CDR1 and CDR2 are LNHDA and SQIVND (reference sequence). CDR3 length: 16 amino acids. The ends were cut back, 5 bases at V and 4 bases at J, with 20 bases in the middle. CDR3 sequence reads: CASSLQTAAVGTEAFF. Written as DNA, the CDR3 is TGTGCCAGTAGTCTCCAGACGGCCGCGGTAGGCACTGAAGCTTTCTTT.

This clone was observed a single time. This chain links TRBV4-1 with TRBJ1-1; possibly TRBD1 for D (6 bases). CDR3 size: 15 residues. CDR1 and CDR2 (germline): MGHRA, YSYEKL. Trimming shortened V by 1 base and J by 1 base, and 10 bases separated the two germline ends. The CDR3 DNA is TGCGCCAGCAGCCAAGCAGGGGCGGGGAACACTGAAGCTTTCTTT. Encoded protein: CASSQAGAGNTEAFF.

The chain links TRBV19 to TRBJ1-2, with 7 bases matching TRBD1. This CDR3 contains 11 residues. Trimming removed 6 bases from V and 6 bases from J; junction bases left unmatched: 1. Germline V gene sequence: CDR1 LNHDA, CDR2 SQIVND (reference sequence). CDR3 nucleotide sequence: TGTGCCAGTAGACAGGGGAATGGCTACACCTTC. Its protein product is CASRQGNGYTF.

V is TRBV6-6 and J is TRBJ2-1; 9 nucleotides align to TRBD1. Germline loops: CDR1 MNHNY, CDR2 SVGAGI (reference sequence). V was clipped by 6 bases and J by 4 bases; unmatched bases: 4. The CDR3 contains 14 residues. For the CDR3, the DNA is TGTGCCAGCAGGACGGGACAGGGATACAATGAGCAGTTCTTC. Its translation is CASRTGQGYNEQFF.

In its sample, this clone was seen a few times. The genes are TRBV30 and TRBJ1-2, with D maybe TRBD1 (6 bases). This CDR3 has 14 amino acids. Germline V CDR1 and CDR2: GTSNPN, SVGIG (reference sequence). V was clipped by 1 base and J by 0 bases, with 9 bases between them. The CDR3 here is CAWSADRTNYGYTF. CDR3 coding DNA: TGTGCCTGGAGTGCCGACAGGACTAACTATGGCTACACCTTC.